These 14 T cell receptor beta chains came from one sample sequenced in a study of T cell changes during pregnancy in multiple sclerosis. Profiling relied on immunoSEQ multiplex PCR, and the TCRdb table lists in-frame clones only, not all of them. The sample gives 45,000 to 55,000 clones, roughly 90% of which show up once; less than 0.65% is in the top ten. Sample: CD4+ T cells from peripheral blood mononuclear cells, taken after pregnancy. The receptors were sampled from a female donor with multiple sclerosis, enrolled in a pregnancy study.

This clone appeared once. The chain couples TRBV25-1 to TRBJ2-1; 8 bases line up with TRBD1. CDR1 is MGHDK, CDR2 SYGVNS, per germline. The CDR3 sequence is 14 residues long. With 6 bases clipped from V and 9 bases from J, the junction kept 10 bases outside the gene matches. The CDR3 sequence: CASRGTGSGGEQFF. The CDR3 region has the DNA TGTGCCAGCAGAGGGACAGGTTCTGGGGGTGAGCAGTTCTTC.

This clone ranks as medium-sized. This chain connects TRBV29-1 to TRBJ2-3, with 7 bases identical to TRBD1. The CDR3 totals 12 residues. Germline V CDR1 and CDR2: SQVTM, ANQGSEA. After removal of 7 bases from V and 10 bases from J, the junction contained 11 bases not matched to a gene. CDR3: CSAIRQGFSQYF. DNA for the CDR3: TGCAGCGCCATCAGACAGGGTTTTTCGCAGTATTTT.

The J gene is TRBJ2-1, the V gene TRBV30, with unresolved D. The CDR3 covers 13 residues. The germline V and J ends were trimmed by 1 base and 5 bases, with 9 bases remaining between them. Germline V gene data show CDR1 as GTSNPN and CDR2 as SVGIG (reference sequence). The CDR3 region is CAWSAYFNNEQFF. The DNA for the CDR3 is TGTGCCTGGAGTGCCTACTTTAACAATGAGCAGTTCTTC.

This clone was detected once. The J gene is TRBJ2-3, the V gene TRBV4-2; TRBD2 matches at 9 bases. Germline values: CDR1 LGHNA, CDR2 YNFKEQ. This CDR3 comprises 17 residues. After removal of 0 bases from V and 2 bases from J, the junction contained 6 bases not matched to a gene. The DNA for the CDR3 is TGTGCCAGCAGCCAAGATCAGTTAGCGGGAGACACAGATACGCAGTATTTT. Its protein product is CASSQDQLAGDTDTQYF.

The gene calls are TRBV28 and TRBJ2-1; D remains ambiguous. CDR1 is MDHEN, CDR2 SYDVKM, per germline. Trimming shortened V by 4 bases and J by 3 bases, and 7 bases separated the two germline ends. CDR3 length: 13 residues. The CDR3 DNA sequence: TGTGCCAGCAGTTACGGGTTCTACAATGAGCAGTTCTTC. Its translation is CASSYGFYNEQFF.

This chain connects TRBV25-1 to TRBJ1-2; tentative D call: TRBD1 (5 bases). V lost 2 bases and J 3 bases, leaving 7 bases between the germline ends. CDR1 MGHDK and CDR2 SYGVNS come from the germline V gene. The CDR3 has 13 amino acids. CDR3 in amino acids: CASSEARDYGYTF. The CDR3 coding sequence is TGTGCCAGCAGTGAAGCCAGGGACTATGGCTACACCTTC.

This chain uses TRBV27 with TRBJ2-7; tentative D call: TRBD2 (5 bases). CDR1 MNHEY and CDR2 SMNVEV come from the germline V gene (reference sequence). CDR3 size: 15 residues. V was trimmed by 4 bases and J by 1 base, leaving 14 bases between them. The DNA of the CDR3 is TGTGCCAGCAGTTCCCCCCTAGAGGGATCCTACGAGCAGTACTTC. It encodes CASSSPLEGSYEQYF.

The chain combines TRBV14 with TRBJ2-2; no clear D gene. CDR1 SGHDN and CDR2 FVKESK come from the germline V gene. V was pared by 2 bases and J by 2 bases, with 6 bases between. There are 14 residues in the CDR3. The CDR3 is CASSQSANTGELFF. DNA of the CDR3: TGTGCCAGCAGCCAAAGCGCTAACACCGGGGAGCTGTTTTTT.

The chain has TRBV19 and TRBJ1-4; D is undetermined. CDR1 is LNHDA and CDR2 is SQIVND in the germline V gene (reference sequence). With 6 bases removed from V and 10 bases from J, the gap between germline ends came to 15 bases. The CDR3 totals 13 residues. The CDR3 region has the DNA TGTGCCAGTAGGGACTCCGAGTTTGGAAAACTGTTTTTT. This sequence encodes CASRDSEFGKLFF.

The chain has TRBV6-1 and TRBJ2-1; TRBD1 aligns across 9 bases. Unmatched junction bases numbered 9, after V lost 6 bases and J lost 6 bases. Germline values: CDR1 MNHNS, CDR2 SASEGT. The CDR3 loop spans 15 amino acids. The CDR3, as DNA: TGTGCCAGCAGAGCCGACAGGGGGGCCTTCAATGAGCAGTTCTTC. Residues: CASRADRGAFNEQFF.

CDR3 bases: TGTGCCAGCTCACCCCGACAGGGGAACACTGAAGCTTTCTTT. Translating gives CASSPRQGNTEAFF. V gene TRBV18 combines with J gene TRBJ1-1; 7 positions agree with TRBD1. CDR1 is KGHSH and CDR2 is LQKENI in the germline V gene. The V segment lost 3 bases and the J segment 1 base; nucleotides outside the gene matches: 2. There are 14 residues in the CDR3.

The chain carries TRBV19 and TRBJ1-5, with 9 bases lining up with TRBD1. The junction had 7 bases not matched to a gene; V was cut back by 7 bases and J by 3 bases. Per germline, CDR1 LNHDA and CDR2 SQIVND (reference sequence). There are 15 residues in the CDR3. Written as DNA, the CDR3 is TGTGCCAGTAAAGGAGGACAGGGGAACAATCAGCCCCAGCATTTT. Translating gives CASKGGQGNNQPQHF. Looking up the rest from reference TRBV19 and TRBJ1-5 gives the full variable domain: DGGITQSPKYLFRKEGQNVTLSCEQNLNHDAMYWYRQDPGQGLRLIYYSQIVNDFQKGDIAEGYSVSREKKESFPLTVTSAQKNPTAFYLCASKGGQGNNQPQHFGDGTRLSIL.

CDR3 sequence reads: CASRILAGGGEQYF. The CDR3 DNA reads TGTGCCAGCAGGATTTTAGCGGGAGGGGGCGAGCAGTACTTC. The rearrangement uses TRBV27 and TRBJ2-7; 11 positions agree with TRBD2. Germline CDR1 is MNHEY and CDR2 is SMNVEV (reference sequence). The CDR3 has 14 residues. V was clipped by 6 bases and J by 6 bases; unmatched bases: 7.

This clone has just one count. The V gene is TRBV27, the J gene TRBJ2-1, with D possibly TRBD2 on 6 matching bases. V lost 5 bases and J 7 bases, leaving 18 bases between the germline ends. The CDR3 consists of 15 residues. CDR1 and CDR2 (germline): MNHEY, SMNVEV (reference sequence). The CDR3 DNA sequence: TGTGCCAGCAGTACACCCGGAGGGCCACGGAATGAGCAGTTCTTC. Translating it yields CASSTPGGPRNEQFF.